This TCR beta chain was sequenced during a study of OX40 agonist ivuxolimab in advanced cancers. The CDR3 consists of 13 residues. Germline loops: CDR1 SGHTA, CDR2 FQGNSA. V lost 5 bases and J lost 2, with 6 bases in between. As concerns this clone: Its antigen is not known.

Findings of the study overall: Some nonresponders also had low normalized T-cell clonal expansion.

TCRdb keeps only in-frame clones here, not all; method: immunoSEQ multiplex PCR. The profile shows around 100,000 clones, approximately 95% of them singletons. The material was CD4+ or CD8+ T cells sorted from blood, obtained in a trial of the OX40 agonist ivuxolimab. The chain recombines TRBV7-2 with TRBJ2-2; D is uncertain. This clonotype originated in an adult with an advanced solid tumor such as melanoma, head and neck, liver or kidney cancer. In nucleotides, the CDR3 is TGTGCCAGCAGCCCGTTTAACACCGGGGAGCTGTTTTTT. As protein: CASSPFNTGELFF.